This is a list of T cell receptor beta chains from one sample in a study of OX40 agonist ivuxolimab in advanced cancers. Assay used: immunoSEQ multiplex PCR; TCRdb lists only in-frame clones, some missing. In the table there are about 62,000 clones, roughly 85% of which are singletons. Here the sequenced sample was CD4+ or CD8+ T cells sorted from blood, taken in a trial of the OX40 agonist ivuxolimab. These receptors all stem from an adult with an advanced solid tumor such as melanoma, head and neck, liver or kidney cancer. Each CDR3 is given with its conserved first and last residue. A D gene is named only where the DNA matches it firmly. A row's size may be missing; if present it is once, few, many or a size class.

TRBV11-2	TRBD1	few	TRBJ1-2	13	CASRPGQGAGYTF	TGTGCCAGCAGGCCCGGACAGGGGGCTGGCTACACCTTC
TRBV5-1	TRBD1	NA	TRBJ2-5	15	CASTRGQSYQETQYF	TGCGCCAGCACCCGGGGACAGTCCTACCAAGAGACCCAGTACTTC
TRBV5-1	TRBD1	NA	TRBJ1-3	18	CASSFSGTGGGSGNTIYF	TGCGCCAGCAGTTTTTCCGGGACAGGGGGTGGCTCTGGAAACACCATATATTTT
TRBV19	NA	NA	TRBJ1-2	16	CASSTFPTGSNYGYTF	TGTGCCAGTAGTACGTTCCCGACAGGCTCTAACTATGGCTACACCTTC
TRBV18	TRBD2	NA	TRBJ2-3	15	CASSPTSGATDTQYF	TGTGCCAGCTCCCCGACTAGCGGGGCTACAGATACGCAGTATTTT
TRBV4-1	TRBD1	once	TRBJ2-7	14	CASSHGQGAGEQYF	TGCGCCAGCAGCCATGGACAGGGGGCGGGAGAGCAGTACTTC
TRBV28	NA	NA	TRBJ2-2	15	CASRLGTANTGELFF	TGTGCCAGCAGGTTAGGGACGGCGAACACCGGGGAGCTGTTTTTT
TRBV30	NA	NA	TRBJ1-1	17	CAWDTFRSPTGGESAFF	TGTGCCTGGGACACTTTCCGGTCGCCGACAGGTGGGGAGAGCGCTTTCTTT
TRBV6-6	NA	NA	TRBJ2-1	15	CASSYRPAPYNEQFF	TGTGCCAGCAGCTACAGGCCAGCGCCCTACAATGAGCAGTTCTTC
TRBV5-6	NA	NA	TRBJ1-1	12	CASSSRWDRAFF	TGTGCCAGCAGCTCGAGGTGGGATCGGGCTTTCTTT
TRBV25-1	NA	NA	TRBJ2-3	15	CASSEYGSNTDTQYF	TGTGCCAGCAGTGAATACGGCAGCAACACAGATACGCAGTATTTT
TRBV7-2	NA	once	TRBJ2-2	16	CASSRRSGPISGELFF	TGTGCCAGCAGCCGTCGGTCAGGTCCGATTTCGGGGGAGCTGTTTTTT
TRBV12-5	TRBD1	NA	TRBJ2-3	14	CASGLTGGTDTQYF	TGTGCTAGTGGTTTGACAGGGGGCACAGATACGCAGTATTTT
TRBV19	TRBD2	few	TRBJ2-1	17	CASSTSRLAGGENEQFF	TGTGCCAGTAGTACATCGAGACTAGCGGGGGGGGAGAATGAGCAGTTCTTC
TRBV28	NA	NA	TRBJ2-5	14	CASGRGAGQETQYF	TGTGCCAGCGGCCGGGGCGCGGGGCAAGAGACCCAGTACTTC
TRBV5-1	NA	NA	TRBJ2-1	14	CASSLGAGRNEQFF	TGCGCCAGCAGCTTGGGGGCAGGGCGAAATGAGCAGTTCTTC
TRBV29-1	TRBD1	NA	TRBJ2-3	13	CSVRTGGADTQYF	TGCAGCGTTCGGACAGGGGGCGCAGATACGCAGTATTTT
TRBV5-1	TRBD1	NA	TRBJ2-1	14	CASTFGDRDNEQFF	TGCGCCAGCACCTTTGGGGACAGGGACAATGAGCAGTTCTTC
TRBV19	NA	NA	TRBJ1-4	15	CASSSSRTDNEKLFF	TGTGCCAGTAGCTCTTCACGGACGGACAATGAAAAACTGTTTTTT
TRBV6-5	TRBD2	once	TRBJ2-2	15	CASSSGLYNTGELFF	TGTGCCAGCAGTTCGGGACTATATAACACCGGGGAGCTGTTTTTT
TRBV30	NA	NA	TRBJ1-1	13	CAWRPGGGTEAFF	TGTGCCTGGCGACCGGGAGGGGGCACTGAAGCTTTCTTT
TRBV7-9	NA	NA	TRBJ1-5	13	CASSSGSNQPQHF	TGTGCCAGCAGCTCTGGGAGCAATCAGCCCCAGCATTTT
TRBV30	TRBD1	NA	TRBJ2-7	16	CAWSTGQGRFLDEQYF	TGTGCCTGGAGTACGGGACAGGGTAGGTTCCTTGACGAGCAGTACTTC
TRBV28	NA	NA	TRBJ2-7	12	CASSSGGYEQYF	TGTGCCAGCTCCAGTGGCGGCTACGAGCAGTACTTC
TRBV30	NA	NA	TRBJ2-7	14	CAWSKTDRTYEQYF	TGTGCCTGGAGCAAAACCGACAGAACCTACGAGCAGTACTTC
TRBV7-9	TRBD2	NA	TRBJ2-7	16	CASSRGASGRFDEQYF	TGTGCCAGCAGCCGGGGGGCTAGCGGGAGATTCGACGAGCAGTACTTC
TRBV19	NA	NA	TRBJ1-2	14	CASSTTVQGYGYTF	TGTGCCAGTAGTACTACGGTCCAGGGGTATGGCTACACCTTC
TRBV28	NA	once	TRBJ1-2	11	CASSPRRGYTF	TGTGCCAGCAGTCCTCGGAGGGGCTACACCTTC
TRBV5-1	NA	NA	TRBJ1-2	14	CASSQAGAGYGYTF	TGCGCCAGCAGCCAGGCAGGGGCAGGGTATGGCTACACCTTC
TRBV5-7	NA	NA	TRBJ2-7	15	CASSLVRTDLYEQYF	TGTGCCAGCAGCTTGGTGAGGACAGACCTCTACGAGCAGTACTTC
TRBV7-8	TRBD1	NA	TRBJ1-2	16	CASSLDPRGLKYGYTF	TGTGCCAGCAGCTTAGATCCCAGGGGGCTGAAGTATGGCTACACCTTC
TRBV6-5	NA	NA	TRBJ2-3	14	CASSLRQYTDTQYF	TGTGCCAGCAGTTTAAGACAGTACACAGATACGCAGTATTTT
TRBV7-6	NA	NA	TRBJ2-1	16	CASSAGQGPWQYEQFF	TGTGCCAGCAGCGCCGGACAAGGGCCATGGCAATATGAGCAGTTCTTC
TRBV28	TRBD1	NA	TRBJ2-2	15	CAGTRQGAGTGELFF	TGTGCCGGTACTCGACAGGGGGCTGGAACCGGGGAGCTGTTTTTT
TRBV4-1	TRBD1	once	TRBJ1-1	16	CASSQDRAGGNTEAFF	TGCGCCAGCAGCCAAGATCGAGCAGGGGGGAACACTGAAGCTTTCTTT
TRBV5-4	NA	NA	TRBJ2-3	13	CASSAPLADTQYF	TGTGCCAGCAGCGCCCCCTTGGCAGATACGCAGTATTTT
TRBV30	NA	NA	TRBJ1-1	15	CAWSVKSRRNTEAFF	TGTGCCTGGAGTGTAAAATCCCGGAGGAACACTGAAGCTTTCTTT
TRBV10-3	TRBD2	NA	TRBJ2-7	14	CASSGTSGNHEQYF	TGTGCCAGCAGTGGGACTAGCGGGAATCACGAGCAGTACTTC
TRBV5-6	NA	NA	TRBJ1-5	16	CASSLTHGDFNQPQHF	TGTGCCAGCAGCTTGACCCACGGGGACTTCAATCAGCCCCAGCATTTT
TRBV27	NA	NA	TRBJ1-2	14	CASARGASNYGYTF	TGTGCCAGCGCTAGGGGGGCGTCTAACTATGGCTACACCTTC
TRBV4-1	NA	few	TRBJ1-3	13	CASSQTRGNTIYF	TGCGCCAGCAGCCAGACGAGAGGAAACACCATATATTTT
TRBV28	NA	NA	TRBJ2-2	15	CASSFSGGNTGELFF	TGTGCCAGCAGTTTCTCCGGGGGTAACACCGGGGAGCTGTTTTTT
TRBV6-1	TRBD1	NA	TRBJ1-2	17	CASSEPGSDRGAYGYTF	TGTGCCAGCAGTGAACCCGGTTCGGACAGGGGTGCCTATGGCTACACCTTC
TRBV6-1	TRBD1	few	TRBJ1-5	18	CASSERGQGLYSNQPQHF	TGTGCCAGCAGTGAAAGGGGACAGGGGCTCTATAGCAATCAGCCCCAGCATTTT
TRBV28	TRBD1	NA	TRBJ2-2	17	CASSFRQGGRRTGELFF	TGTGCCAGCAGTTTTCGACAGGGCGGCAGGAGGACCGGGGAGCTGTTTTTT
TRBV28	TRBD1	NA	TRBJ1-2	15	CASSLAGQGNYGYTF	TGTGCCAGCAGTTTAGCAGGACAGGGGAACTATGGCTACACCTTC
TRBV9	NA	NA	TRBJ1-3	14	CATGPGASGNTIYF	TGTGCCACCGGGCCGGGGGCCTCTGGAAACACCATATATTTT
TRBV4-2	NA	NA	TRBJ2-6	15	CASSQENSGANVLTF	TGTGCCAGCAGCCAAGAAAACTCCGGGGCCAACGTCCTGACTTTC
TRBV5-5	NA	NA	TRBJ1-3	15	CASSYGLTGADTIYF	TGTGCCAGCAGCTACGGACTTACGGGCGCGGACACCATATATTTT
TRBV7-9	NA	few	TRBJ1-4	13	CASVGAGEEKLFF	TGTGCCAGCGTCGGGGCCGGGGAAGAAAAACTGTTTTTT
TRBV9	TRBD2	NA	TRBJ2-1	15	CASSVASGPYNEQFF	TGTGCCAGCAGCGTAGCTAGCGGACCCTACAATGAGCAGTTCTTC
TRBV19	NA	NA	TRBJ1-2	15	CASSELEGASHGYTF	TGTGCCAGTAGTGAGCTGGAAGGGGCATCTCATGGCTACACCTTC
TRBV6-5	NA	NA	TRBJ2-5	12	CASNDQSPAQYF	TGTGCCAGCAATGATCAATCGCCGGCCCAGTACTTC
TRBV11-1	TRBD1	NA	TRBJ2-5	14	CASSPGAGGETQYF	TGTGCCAGCAGCCCCGGGGCAGGGGGAGAGACCCAGTACTTC
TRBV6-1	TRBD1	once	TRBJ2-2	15	CASPPSGQGAGELFF	TGTGCCAGCCCTCCCAGCGGACAGGGAGCCGGGGAGCTGTTTTTT
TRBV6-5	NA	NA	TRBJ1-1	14	CASSRERGRTEAFF	TGTGCCAGCAGCCGGGAGAGGGGGAGGACTGAAGCTTTCTTT
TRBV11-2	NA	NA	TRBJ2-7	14	CASSFDTASYEQYF	TGTGCCAGCAGCTTCGACACGGCCTCCTACGAGCAGTACTTT
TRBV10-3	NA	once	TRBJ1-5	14	CAISEKGGVQPQHF	TGTGCCATCAGTGAGAAGGGGGGCGTACAGCCCCAGCATTTT